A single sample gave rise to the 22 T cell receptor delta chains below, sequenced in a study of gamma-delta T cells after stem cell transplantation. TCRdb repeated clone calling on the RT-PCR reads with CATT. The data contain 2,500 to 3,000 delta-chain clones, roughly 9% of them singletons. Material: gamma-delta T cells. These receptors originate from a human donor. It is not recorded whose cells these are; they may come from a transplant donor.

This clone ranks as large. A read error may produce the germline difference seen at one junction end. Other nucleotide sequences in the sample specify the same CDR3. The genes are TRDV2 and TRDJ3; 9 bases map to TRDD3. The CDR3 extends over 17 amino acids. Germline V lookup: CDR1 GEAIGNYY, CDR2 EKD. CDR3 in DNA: TGTGCCTGTGACATACTGGGGGACTCCTGGGACACCCGACAGATGTTCTTC. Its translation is CACDILGDSWDTRQMFF.

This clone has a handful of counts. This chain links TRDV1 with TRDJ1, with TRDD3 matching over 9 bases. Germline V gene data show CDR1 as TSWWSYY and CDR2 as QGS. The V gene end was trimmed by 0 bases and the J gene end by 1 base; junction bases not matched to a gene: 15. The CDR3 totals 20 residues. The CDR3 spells CALGELRPPNWGNTTDKLIF. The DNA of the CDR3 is TGTGCTCTTGGGGAACTAAGGCCACCAAACTGGGGGAACACCACCGATAAACTCATCTTT.

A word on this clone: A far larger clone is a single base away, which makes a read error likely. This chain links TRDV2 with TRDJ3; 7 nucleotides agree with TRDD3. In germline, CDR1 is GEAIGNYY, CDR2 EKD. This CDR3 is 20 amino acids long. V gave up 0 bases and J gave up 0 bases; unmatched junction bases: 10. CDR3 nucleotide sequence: TGTGCCTGTGACACCGGCTGGGGGGTACGTTCCTCCTGGGACACCCGACAGATGTTTTTC. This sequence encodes CACDTGWGVRSSWDTRQMFF.

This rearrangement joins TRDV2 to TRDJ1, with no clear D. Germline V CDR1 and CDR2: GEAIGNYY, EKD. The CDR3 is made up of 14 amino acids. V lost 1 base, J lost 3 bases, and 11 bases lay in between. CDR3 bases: TGTGCCTGTGACACGGAGGGGCCGTCCGATAAACTCATCTTT. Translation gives CACDTEGPSDKLIF.

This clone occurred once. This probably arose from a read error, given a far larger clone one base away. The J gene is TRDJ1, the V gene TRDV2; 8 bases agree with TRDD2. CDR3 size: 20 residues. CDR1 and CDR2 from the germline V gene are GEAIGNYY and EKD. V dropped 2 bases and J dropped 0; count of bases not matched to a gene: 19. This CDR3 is CACDNSSYGRYYPYTDKLIF. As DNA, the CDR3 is TGTGCCTGTGACAACTCTTCCTACGGGAGATACTACCCGTACACCGATAAACTCATCTTT.

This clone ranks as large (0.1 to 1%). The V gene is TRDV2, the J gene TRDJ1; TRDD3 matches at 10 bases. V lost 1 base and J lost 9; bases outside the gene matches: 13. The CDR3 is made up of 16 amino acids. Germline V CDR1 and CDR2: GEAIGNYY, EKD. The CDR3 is CACDTGPNWGINELIF. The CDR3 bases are TGTGCCTGTGACACGGGCCCAAACTGGGGGATCAATGAACTCATCTTT.

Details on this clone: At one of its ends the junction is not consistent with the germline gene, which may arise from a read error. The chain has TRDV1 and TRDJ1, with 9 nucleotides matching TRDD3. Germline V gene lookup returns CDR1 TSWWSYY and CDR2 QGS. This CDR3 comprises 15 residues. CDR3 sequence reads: CALVEPPGGCYKLIF. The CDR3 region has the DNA TGTGCTCTTGTGGAACCACCTGGGGGATGTTATAAACTCATCTTT.

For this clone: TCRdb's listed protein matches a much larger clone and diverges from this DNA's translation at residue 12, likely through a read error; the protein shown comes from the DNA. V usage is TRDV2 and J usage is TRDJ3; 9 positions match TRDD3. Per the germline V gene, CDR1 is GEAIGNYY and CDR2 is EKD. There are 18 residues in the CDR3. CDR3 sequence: CACDKYWGSSWNTRQMFF. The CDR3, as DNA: TGTGCCTGTGACAAGTACTGGGGGAGCTCCTGGAACACCCGACAGATGTTTTTC.

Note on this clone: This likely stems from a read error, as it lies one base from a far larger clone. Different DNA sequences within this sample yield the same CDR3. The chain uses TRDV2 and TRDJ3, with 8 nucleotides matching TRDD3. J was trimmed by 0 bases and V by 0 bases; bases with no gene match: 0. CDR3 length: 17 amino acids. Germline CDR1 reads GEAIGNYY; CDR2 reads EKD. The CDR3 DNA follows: TGTGCCTGTGACACCGGGGGATACTCCTGGGACACCCGACAGATGTTTTTC. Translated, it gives CACDTGGYSWDTRQMFF.

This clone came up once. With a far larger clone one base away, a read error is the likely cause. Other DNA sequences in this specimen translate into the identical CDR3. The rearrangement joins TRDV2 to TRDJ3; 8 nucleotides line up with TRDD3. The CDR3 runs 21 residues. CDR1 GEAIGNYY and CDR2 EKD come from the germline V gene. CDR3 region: CACDTVELGILSSWDTRQMFF. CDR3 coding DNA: TGTGCCTGTGACACCGTCGAACTGGGGATACTCTCCTCCTGGGACACCCGACAAATGTTTTTC.

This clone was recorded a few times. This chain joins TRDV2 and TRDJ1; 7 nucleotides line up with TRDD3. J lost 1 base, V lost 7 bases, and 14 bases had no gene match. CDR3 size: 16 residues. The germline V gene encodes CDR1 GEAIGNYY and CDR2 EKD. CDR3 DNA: TGTGCCTGCGTAGCTCTCCGGGGGATGGGCACCGATAAACTCATCTTT. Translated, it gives CACVALRGMGTDKLIF.

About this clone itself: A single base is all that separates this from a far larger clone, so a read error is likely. The CDR3 sequence: CACDAIWGIRGSSWDTRQMFF. For the CDR3, the DNA is TGTGCCTGTGACGCCATCTGGGGGATACGTGGCAGCTCCTGGGACACCCGACAGATGTTTTTC. The chain links TRDV2 to TRDJ3; 12 bases align to TRDD3. Germline CDR1 GEAIGNYY, CDR2 EKD. V gave up 3 bases and J gave up 0 bases; unmatched junction bases: 11. CDR3 size: 21 residues.

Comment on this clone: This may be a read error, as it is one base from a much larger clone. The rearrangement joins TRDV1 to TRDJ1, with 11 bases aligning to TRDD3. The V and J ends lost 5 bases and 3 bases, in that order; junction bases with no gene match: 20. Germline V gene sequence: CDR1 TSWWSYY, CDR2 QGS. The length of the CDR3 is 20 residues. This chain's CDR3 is CALGTNGRPLYWGISDKLIF. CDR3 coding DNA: TGTGCTCTTGGGACTAACGGAAGGCCTTTGTACTGGGGGATATCCGATAAACTCATCTTT.

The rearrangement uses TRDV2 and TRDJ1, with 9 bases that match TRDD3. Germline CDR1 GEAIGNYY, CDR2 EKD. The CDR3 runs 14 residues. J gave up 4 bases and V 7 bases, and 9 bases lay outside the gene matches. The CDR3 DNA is TGTGCCTGGGCCGACTGGGGGACCTACGATAAACTCATCTTT. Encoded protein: CAWADWGTYDKLIF.

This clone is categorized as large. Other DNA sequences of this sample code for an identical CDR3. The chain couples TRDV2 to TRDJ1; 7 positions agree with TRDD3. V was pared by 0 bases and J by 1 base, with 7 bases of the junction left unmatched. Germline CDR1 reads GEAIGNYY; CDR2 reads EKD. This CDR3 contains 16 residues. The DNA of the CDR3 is TGTGCCTGTGACACCGTCTGGGGGGCGCCCACCGATAAACTCATCTTT. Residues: CACDTVWGAPTDKLIF.

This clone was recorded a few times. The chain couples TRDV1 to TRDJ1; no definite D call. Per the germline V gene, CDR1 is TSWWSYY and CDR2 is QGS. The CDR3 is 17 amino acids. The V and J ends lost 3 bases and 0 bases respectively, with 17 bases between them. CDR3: CALGDSISWTYTDKLIF. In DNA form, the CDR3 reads TGTGCTCTTGGGGATAGTATATCCTGGACGTACACCGATAAACTCATCTTT.

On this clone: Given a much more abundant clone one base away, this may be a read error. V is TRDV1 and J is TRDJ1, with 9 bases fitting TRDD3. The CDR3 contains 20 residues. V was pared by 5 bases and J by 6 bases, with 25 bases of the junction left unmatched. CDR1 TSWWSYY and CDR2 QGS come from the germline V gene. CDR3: CALGQGYPLGDGYQSHKLIF. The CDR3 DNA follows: TGTGCTCTTGGGCAAGGGTATCCGCTGGGGGATGGGTACCAGTCTCATAAACTCATCTTT.

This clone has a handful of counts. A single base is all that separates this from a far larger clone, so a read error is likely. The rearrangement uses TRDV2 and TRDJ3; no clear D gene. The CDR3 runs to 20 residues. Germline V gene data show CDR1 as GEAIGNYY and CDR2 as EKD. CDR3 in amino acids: CACDTVGGVLPSRDTRQMFF. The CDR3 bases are TGTGCCTGTGACACCGTTGGCGGGGTGCTACCCTCCCGGGACACCCGACAGATGTTTTTC.

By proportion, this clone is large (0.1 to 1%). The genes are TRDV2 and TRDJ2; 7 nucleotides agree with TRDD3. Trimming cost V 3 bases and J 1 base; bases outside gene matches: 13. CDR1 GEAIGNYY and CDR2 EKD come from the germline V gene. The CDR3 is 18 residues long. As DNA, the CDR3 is TGTGCCTGTGACCCTACGGATGGGGGACTCTATTTGACAGCACAACTCTTCTTT. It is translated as CACDPTDGGLYLTAQLFF.

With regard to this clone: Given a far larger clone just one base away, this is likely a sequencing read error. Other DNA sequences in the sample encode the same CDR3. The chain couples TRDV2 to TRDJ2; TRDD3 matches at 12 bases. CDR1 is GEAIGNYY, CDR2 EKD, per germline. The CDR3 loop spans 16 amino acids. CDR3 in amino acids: CACDILGDTLTAQLFF. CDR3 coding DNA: TGTGCCTGTGACATACTGGGGGATACTTTGACAGCACAGCTCTTCTTT.

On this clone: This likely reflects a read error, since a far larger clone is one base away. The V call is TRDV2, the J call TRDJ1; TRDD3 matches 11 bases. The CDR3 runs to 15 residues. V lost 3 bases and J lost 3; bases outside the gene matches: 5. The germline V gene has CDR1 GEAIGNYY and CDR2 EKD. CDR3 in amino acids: CACDAGGYRADKLIF. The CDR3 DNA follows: TGTGCCTGTGACGCTGGGGGATACCGCGCCGATAAACTCATCTTT.

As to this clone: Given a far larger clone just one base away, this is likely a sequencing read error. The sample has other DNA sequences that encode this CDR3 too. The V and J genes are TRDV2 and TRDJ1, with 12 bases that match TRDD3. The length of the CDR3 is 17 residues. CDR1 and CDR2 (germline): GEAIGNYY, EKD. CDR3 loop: CACDTASPGGYADKLIF. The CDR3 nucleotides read TGCGCCTGTGACACCGCTTCCCCTGGGGGATACGCCGATAAACTCATCTTT.